Included here is one TCR beta chain sequence, with context. The data were produced by immunoSEQ multiplex PCR, yet TCRdb's version contains in-frame clones alone and is incomplete. The sample lists under 200,000 clones, around 80% occurring once. This record comes from a study of blood T cell repertoires in COVID-19. Turning to the study itself: The cDNA or gDNA used as material had been derived from T cells, B-cell-depleted T cells, or PBMCs.

This TCR was recovered from a woman aged 60-75 years with acute or convalescent COVID-19. Source material: peripheral blood.

CDR3 nucleotides: TGTGCCAGCACAGGACTAGCGGGGCGGAATGAGCAGTTCTTC. Its translation is CASTGLAGRNEQFF. V usage is TRBV6-5 and J usage is TRBJ2-1; 12 bases line up with TRBD2. CDR1 and CDR2 from the germline V gene are MNHEY and SVGAGI. With 7 bases clipped from V and 7 bases from J, the junction kept 5 bases outside the gene matches. The CDR3 spans 14 residues.